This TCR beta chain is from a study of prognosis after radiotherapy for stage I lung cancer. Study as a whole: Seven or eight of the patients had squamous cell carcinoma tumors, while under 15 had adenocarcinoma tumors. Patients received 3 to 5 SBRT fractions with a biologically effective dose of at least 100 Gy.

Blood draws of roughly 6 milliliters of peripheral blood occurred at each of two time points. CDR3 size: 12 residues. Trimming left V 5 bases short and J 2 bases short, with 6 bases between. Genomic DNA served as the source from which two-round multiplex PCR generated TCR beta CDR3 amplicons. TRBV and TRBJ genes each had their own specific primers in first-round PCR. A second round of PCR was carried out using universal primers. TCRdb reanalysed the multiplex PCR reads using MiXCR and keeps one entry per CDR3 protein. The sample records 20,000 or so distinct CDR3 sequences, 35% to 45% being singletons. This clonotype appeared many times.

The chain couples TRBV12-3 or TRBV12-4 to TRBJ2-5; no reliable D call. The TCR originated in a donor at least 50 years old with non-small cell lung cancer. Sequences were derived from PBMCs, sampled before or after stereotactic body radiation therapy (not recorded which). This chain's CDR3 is CASSKIQETQYF. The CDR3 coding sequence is TGTGCCAGCAGTAAGATACAAGAGACCCAGTACTTC.